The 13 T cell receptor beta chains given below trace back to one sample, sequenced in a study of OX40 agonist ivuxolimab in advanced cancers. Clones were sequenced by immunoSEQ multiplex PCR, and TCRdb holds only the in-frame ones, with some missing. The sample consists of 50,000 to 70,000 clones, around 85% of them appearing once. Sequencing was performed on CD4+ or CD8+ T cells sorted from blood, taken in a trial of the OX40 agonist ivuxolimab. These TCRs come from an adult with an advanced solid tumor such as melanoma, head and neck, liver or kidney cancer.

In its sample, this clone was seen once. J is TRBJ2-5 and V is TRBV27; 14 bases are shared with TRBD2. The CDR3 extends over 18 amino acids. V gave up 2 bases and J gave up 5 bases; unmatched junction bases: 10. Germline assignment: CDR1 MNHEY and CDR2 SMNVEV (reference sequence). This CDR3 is CASSLGTSGRGWGETQYF. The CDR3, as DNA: TGTGCCAGCAGTTTAGGGACTAGCGGGAGAGGTTGGGGGGAGACCCAGTACTTC.

The CDR3 sequence is CASSPAEARETQYF. The CDR3 region has the DNA TGTGCCAGCAGCCCTGCAGAGGCTAGAGAGACCCAGTACTTC. This chain joins TRBV6-6 and TRBJ2-5, with D unresolved. Germline-derived CDR1 and CDR2 are MNHNY and SVGAGI (reference sequence). Trimming pared 6 bases from V and 4 bases from J, leaving 15 bases between. This CDR3 is built from 14 residues.

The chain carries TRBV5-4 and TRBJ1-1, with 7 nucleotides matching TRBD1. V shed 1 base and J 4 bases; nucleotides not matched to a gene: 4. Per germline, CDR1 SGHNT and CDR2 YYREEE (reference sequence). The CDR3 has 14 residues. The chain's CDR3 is CASSLIAGGTEAFF. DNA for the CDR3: TGTGCCAGCAGCTTGATAGCAGGGGGCACTGAAGCTTTCTTT.

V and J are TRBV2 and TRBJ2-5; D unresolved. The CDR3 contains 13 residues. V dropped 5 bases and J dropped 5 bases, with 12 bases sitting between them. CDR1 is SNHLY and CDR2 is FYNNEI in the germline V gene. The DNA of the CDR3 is TGTGCCAGCAGTACGGCCAGGCTGGAGACCCAGTACTTC. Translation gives CASSTARLETQYF.

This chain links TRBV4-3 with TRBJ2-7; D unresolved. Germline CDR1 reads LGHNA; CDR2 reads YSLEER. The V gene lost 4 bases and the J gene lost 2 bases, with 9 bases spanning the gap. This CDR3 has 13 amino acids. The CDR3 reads CASSRGGTYEQYF. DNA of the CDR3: TGCGCCAGCAGCCGAGGCGGAACCTACGAGCAGTACTTC.

The DNA of the CDR3 is TGTGCCAGCAGCTCTCTTCAGGGAGGAGCCCGCGAGCAGTACTTC. This codes for CASSSLQGGAREQYF. The V and J genes are TRBV5-6 and TRBJ2-7, with D tentatively TRBD2 (6 bases). V was pared by 3 bases and J by 6 bases, with 19 bases between. CDR1 and CDR2 from the germline V gene are SGHDT and YYEEEE. The CDR3 runs 15 residues.

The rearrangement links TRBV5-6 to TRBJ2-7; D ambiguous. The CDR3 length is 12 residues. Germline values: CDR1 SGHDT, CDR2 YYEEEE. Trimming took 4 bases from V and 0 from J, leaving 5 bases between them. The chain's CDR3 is CASSRASYEQYF. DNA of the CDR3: TGTGCCAGCAGCAGGGCCTCCTACGAGCAGTACTTC.

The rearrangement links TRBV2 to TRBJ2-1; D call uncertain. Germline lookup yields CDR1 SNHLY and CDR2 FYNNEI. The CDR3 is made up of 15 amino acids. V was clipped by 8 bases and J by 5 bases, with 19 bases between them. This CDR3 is CASFEVLASDNEQFF. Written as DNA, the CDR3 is TGTGCCAGCTTTGAGGTGCTCGCCTCTGACAATGAGCAGTTCTTC.

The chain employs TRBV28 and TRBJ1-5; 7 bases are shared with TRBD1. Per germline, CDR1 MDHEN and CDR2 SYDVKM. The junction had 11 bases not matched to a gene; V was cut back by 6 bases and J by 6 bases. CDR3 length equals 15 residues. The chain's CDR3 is CASSQRTGEGQPQHF. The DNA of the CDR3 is TGTGCCAGCAGCCAAAGAACAGGGGAAGGTCAGCCCCAGCATTTT. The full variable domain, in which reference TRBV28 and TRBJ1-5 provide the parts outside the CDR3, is DVKVTQSSRYLVKRTGEKVFLECVQDMDHENMFWYRQDPGLGLRLIYFSYDVKMKEKGDIPEGYSVSREKKERFSLILESASTNQTSMYLCASSQRTGEGQPQHFGDGTRLSIL.

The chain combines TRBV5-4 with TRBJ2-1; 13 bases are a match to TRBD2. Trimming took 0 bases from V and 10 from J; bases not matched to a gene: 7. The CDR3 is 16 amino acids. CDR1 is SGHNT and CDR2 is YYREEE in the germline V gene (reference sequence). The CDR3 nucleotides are TGTGCCAGCAGCTTGGGACTAGCGGGAGGCAGGGGCGAGCAGTTCTTC. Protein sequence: CASSLGLAGGRGEQFF.

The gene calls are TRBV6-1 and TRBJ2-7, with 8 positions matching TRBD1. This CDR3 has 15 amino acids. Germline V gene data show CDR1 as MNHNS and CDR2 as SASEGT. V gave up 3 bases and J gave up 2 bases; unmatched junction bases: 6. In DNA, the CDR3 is TGTGCCAGCAGTGAGGAGGTGACAGGGGCCTACGAGCAGTACTTC. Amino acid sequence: CASSEEVTGAYEQYF.

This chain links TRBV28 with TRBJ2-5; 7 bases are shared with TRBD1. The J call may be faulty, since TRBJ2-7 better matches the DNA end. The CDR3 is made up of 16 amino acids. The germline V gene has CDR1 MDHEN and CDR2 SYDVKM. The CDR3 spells CASRPRPNRGSYEQYF. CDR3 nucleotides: TGTGCCAGCAGGCCCCGGCCCAACAGGGGTAGCTACGAGCAGTACTTC.

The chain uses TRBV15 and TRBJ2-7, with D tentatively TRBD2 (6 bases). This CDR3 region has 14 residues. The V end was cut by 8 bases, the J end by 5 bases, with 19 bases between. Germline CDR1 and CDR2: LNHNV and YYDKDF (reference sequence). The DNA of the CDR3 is TGTGCCACCGAAAAGGGGAGGTTCCTAAACGAGCAGTACTTC. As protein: CATEKGRFLNEQYF.